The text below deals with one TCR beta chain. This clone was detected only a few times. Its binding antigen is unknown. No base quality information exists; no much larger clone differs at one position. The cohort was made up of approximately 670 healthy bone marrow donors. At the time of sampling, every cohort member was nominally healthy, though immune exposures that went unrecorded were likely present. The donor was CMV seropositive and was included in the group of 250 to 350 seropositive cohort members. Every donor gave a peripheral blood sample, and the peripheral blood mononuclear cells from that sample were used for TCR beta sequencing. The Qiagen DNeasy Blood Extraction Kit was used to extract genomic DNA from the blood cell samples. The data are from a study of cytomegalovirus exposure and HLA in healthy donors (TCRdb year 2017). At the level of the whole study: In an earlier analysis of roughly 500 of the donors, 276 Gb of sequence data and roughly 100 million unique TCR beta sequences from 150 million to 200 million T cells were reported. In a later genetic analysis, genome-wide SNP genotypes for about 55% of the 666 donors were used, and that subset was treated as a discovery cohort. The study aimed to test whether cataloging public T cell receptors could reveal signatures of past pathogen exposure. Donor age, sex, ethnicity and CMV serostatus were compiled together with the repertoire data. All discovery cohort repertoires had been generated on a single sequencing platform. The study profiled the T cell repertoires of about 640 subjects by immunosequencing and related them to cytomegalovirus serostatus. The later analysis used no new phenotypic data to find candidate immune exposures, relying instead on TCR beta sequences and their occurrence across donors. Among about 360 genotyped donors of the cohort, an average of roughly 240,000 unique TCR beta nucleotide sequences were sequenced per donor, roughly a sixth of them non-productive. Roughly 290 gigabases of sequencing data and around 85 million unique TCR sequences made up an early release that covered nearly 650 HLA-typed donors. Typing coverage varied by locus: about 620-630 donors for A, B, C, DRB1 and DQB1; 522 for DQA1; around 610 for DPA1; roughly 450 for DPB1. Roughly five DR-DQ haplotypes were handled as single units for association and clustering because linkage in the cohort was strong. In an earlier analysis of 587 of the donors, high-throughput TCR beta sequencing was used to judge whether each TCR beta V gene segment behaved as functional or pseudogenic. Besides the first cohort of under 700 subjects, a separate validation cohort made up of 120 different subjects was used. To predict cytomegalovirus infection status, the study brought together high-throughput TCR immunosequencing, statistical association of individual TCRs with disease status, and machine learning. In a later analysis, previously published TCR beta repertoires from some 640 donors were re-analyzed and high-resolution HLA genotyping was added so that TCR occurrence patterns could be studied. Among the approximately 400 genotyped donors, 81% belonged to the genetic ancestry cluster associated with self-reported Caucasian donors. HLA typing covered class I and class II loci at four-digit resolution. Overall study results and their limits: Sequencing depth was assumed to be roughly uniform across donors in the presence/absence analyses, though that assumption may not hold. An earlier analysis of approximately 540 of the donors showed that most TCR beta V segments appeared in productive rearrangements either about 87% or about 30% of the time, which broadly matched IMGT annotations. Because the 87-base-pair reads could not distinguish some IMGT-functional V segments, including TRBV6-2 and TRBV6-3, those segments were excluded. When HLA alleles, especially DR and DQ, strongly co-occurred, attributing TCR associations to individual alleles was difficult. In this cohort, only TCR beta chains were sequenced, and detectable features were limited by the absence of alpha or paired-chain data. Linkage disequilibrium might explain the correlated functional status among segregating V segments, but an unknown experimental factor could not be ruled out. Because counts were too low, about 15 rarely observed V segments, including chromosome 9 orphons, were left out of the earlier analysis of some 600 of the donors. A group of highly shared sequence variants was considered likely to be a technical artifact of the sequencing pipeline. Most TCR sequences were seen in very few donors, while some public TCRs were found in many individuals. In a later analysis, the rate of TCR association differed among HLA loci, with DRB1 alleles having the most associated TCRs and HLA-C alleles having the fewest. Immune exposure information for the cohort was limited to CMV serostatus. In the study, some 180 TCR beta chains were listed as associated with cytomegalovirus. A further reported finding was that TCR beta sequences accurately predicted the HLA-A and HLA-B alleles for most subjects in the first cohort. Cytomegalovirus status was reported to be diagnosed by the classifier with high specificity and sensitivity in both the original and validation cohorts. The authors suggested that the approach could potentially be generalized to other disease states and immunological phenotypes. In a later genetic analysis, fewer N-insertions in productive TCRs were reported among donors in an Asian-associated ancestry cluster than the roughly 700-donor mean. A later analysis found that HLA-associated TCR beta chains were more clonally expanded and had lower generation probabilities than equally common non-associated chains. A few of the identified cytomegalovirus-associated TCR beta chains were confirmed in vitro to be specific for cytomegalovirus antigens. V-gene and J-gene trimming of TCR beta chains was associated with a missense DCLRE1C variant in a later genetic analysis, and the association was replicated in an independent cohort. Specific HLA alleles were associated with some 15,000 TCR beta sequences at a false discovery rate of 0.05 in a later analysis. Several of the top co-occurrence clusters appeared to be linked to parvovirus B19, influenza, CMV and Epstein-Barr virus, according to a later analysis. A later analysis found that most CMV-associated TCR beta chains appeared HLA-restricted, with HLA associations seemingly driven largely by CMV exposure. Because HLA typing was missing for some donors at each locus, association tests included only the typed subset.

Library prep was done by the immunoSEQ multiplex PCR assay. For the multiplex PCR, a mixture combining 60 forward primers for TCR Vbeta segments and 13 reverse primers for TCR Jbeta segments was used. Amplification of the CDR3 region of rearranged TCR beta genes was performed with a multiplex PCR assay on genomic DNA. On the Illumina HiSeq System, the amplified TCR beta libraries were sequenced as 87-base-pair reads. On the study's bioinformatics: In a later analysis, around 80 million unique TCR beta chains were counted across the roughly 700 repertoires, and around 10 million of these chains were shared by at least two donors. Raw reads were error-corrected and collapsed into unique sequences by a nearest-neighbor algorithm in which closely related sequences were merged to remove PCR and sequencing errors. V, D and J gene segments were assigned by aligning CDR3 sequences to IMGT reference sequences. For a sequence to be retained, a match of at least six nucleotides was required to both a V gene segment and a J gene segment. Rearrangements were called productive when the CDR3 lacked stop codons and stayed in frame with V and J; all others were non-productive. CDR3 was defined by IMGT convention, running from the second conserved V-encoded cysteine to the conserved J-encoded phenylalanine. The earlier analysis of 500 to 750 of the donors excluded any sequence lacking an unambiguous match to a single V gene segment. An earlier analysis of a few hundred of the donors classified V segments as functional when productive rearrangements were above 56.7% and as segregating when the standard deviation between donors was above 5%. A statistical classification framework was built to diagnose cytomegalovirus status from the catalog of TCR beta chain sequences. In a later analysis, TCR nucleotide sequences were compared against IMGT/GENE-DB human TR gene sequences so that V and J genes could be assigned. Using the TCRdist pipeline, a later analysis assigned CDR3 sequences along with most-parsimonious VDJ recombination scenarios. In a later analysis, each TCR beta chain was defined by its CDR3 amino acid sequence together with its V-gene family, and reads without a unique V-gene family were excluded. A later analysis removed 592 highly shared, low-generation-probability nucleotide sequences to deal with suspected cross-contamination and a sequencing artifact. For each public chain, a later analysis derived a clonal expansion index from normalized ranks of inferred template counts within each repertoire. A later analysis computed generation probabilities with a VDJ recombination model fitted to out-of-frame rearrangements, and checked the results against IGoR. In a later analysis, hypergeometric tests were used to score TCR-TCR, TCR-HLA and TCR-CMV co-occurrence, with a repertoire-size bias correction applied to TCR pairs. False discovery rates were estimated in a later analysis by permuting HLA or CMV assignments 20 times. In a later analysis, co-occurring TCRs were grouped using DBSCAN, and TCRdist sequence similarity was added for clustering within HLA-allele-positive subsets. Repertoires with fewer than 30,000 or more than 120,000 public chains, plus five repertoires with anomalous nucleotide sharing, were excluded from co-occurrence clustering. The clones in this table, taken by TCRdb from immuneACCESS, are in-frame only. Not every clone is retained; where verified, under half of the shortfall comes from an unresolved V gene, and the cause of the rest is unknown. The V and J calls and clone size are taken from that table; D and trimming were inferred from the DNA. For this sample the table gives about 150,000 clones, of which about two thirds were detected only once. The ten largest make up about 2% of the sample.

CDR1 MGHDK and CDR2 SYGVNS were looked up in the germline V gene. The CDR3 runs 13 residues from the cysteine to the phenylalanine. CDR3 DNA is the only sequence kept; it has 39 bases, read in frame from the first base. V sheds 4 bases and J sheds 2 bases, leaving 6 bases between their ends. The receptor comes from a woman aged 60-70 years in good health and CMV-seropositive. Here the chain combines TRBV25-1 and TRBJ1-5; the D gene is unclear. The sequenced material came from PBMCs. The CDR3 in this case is CASSGNGNQPQHF. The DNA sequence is TGTGCCAGCAGTGGTAATGGCAATCAGCCCCAGCATTTT.